A single sample gave rise to the 12 T cell receptor beta chains below, sequenced in a study of T cell repertoires in cytomegalovirus infection. TCRdb redid the calling of the reads with MiXCR, one entry per CDR3 protein. The sample has under 850,000 distinct CDR3 sequences, about a third seen once. Source material: PBMCs. Every receptor here comes from a human donor in good health (CMV status not recorded). Some clones in this sample may be carry-over from other donors' samples.

The chain recombines TRBV29-1 with TRBJ1-2; D gene ambiguous. In germline, CDR1 is SQVTM, CDR2 ANQGSEA. The CDR3 contains 13 residues. The ends were cut back, 7 bases at V and 8 bases at J, with 20 bases in the middle. Here the CDR3 reads CSGVVVGSFGYTF. In DNA, the CDR3 is TGCAGCGGCGTGGTCGTGGGATCCTTCGGCTACACCTTC.

V gene TRBV20-1 combines with J gene TRBJ2-4; D call uncertain. The CDR3 consists of 14 residues. V lost 5 bases and J lost 2, with 13 bases in between. The V gene's germline CDR1 is DFQATT and CDR2 SNEGSKA (reference sequence). CDR3 coding DNA: TGCAGTGCTGCTCCTCCATCCCCCAAAAACATTCAGTACTTC. Translation: CSAAPPSPKNIQYF.

This clonotype was seen a single time. The chain has TRBV12-3 or TRBV12-4 and TRBJ1-2; D is ambiguous. With 2 bases removed from V and 8 bases from J, the gap between germline ends came to 15 bases. There are 14 residues in the CDR3. The DNA for the CDR3 is TGTGCCAGCAGTTTATCGTCGCAGGTGATAGGCTACACCTTC. This sequence encodes CASSLSSQVIGYTF.

There are many counts of this clonotype. The CDR3 loop reads CASSFTGVNTEAFF. CDR3 sequence (DNA): TGTGCCAGCAGTTTCACAGGGGTGAACACTGAAGCTTTCTTT. V and J are TRBV12-3 or TRBV12-4 and TRBJ1-1, with 7 positions matching TRBD1. With 3 bases clipped from V and 0 bases from J, the junction kept 1 base outside the gene matches. CDR3 length: 14 amino acids.

This clonotype was counted a few times. A read error may account for a junction end that differs from germline. This chain connects TRBV7-7 to TRBJ2-7; perhaps TRBD1 as D (5 bases). This CDR3 has 13 residues. Germline lookup yields CDR1 SSHAT and CDR2 FNYEAQ (reference sequence). Here the CDR3 DNA reads TGTGCTAGCAGCAAGCAGGGATCCTACGAGCAGTACTTC. Translated, it gives CASSKQGSYEQYF.

This clonotype has only a few counts. The chain couples TRBV2 to TRBJ1-2; weak D call: TRBD1 (5 bases). This CDR3 is built from 14 residues. V shed 3 bases and J shed 3 bases, with 11 bases lying between them. In germline, CDR1 is SNHLY, CDR2 FYNNEI. The CDR3 sequence is CASSDAQGDYGYTF. The CDR3 DNA is TGTGCCAGCAGTGATGCGCAGGGAGACTATGGCTACACCTTC.

This sequence joins TRBV5-1 and TRBJ1-1, with D possibly TRBD1 on 5 matching bases. CDR1 is SGHRS, CDR2 YFSETQ, per germline. V lost 4 bases and J 10 bases, leaving 17 bases between the germline ends. The CDR3 has 13 amino acids. In DNA, the CDR3 is TGCGCCAGCAGCCTTACAGGAATACCAGGAGCTTTCTTT. This codes for CASSLTGIPGAFF.

The V and J genes are TRBV10-3 and TRBJ2-7; D is unclear. The CDR3 runs 13 residues. Germline loops: CDR1 ENHRY, CDR2 SYGVKD. Trimming took off 7 bases at V and 0 bases at J, with 10 bases between the two ends. CDR3 residues: CAIKGLSSYEQYF. In DNA form, the CDR3 reads TGTGCCATCAAAGGCCTTAGCTCCTACGAGCAGTACTTC.

Regarding this clonotype: At one end the junction does not follow the germline gene, possibly because of a read error. V usage is TRBV7-2 and J usage is TRBJ1-5, with D tentatively TRBD1 (5 bases). CDR3 length: 13 amino acids. Germline values: CDR1 SGHTA, CDR2 FQGNSA. CDR3 loop: CASSLRGPQHQHF. The CDR3 coding sequence is TGTGCCAGCAGCTTACGGGGACCTCAGCACCAGCATTTT.

This clonotype turned up a few times. The V gene is TRBV7-6, the J gene TRBJ2-1, with 9 bases that match TRBD2. The CDR3 runs 18 residues. V shed 5 bases and J 8 bases; nucleotides not matched to a gene: 19. Germline lookup yields CDR1 SGHVS and CDR2 FNYEAQ. CDR3 nucleotides: TGTGCCAGCAGCCCCGCCGGGGTAGCGGGAGTCTTTGTCTATGAGCAGTTCTTC. It specifies CASSPAGVAGVFVYEQFF.

This clonotype has just a few counts. V is TRBV27 and J is TRBJ1-3; tentative D call: TRBD1 (5 bases). Germline V gene lookup returns CDR1 MNHEY and CDR2 SMNVEV (reference sequence). Trimming stripped 6 bases from V and 2 bases from J, with 14 bases between. The CDR3 loop spans 15 amino acids. Here the CDR3 reads CASSVAGGAGNTIYF. The DNA of the CDR3 is TGTGCCAGCAGCGTCGCGGGGGGGGCTGGAAACACCATATATTTT.

The CDR3 bases are TGTGCCAACCTCTCCCCGAACACCGGGGAGCTGTTTTTT. Translating gives CANLSPNTGELFF. This chain uses TRBV2 with TRBJ2-2, with D unresolved. CDR1 and CDR2 from the germline V gene are SNHLY and FYNNEI. V dropped 10 bases and J dropped 0 bases, with 9 bases sitting between them. The CDR3 runs to 13 residues.